The T cell receptor beta chain described here comes from a study of cytomegalovirus exposure and HLA in healthy donors. Study-wide background: Earlier work reported approximately 110 million unique TCR beta sequences from about 180 million T cells. General study results and limits: While the bulk of TCR sequences proved rare, some public TCRs turned up in many donors. In a later analysis, several top co-occurrence clusters appeared linked to parvovirus B19, influenza, CMV and Epstein-Barr virus. Researchers counted approximately 160 TCR beta chains as cytomegalovirus-associated.

In the case of this clone: Its antigen is undetermined. At one end the junction does not follow the germline gene, possibly because of a read error.

In the PCR, 60 Vbeta and 13 Jbeta primers were used. The table came from immunoSEQ multiplex PCR; TCRdb's copy has only in-frame clones and leaves some out. The top ten clones hold roughly 1.5% of a sample with about 170,000 clones, roughly 84% of them seen once. The CDR3 loop spans 13 amino acids. Per germline, CDR1 SNHLY and CDR2 FYNNEI. The source is a male donor in good health and CMV-seronegative. This chain uses TRBV2 with TRBJ2-3; TRBD2 might be the D (6 bases). The sequencing sample was made of PBMCs. CDR3 in amino acids: CASSGGRSGYANF. The CDR3 bases are TGTGCCAGCAGCGGAGGTAGGAGCGGGTACGCGAATTTT.